This T cell receptor (beta chain) came from a study of cytomegalovirus exposure and HLA in healthy donors. Study results and limitations: Analyses of presence and absence presupposed an approximately uniform sequencing depth across donors. Common viral pathogens seemed, in a later analysis, to connect with several of the most significant clusters.

The CDR3 has 16 amino acids. The junction had 5 bases not matched to a gene; V was cut back by 1 base and J by 4 bases. Germline-derived CDR1 and CDR2 are LGHNA and YSLEER. This PCR relied on a set of 60 Vbeta primers and 13 Jbeta primers. Libraries were prepared by immunoSEQ multiplex PCR; TCRdb keeps only in-frame clonotypes and omits some of them. Of under 130,000 clones listed, more than 65% are singletons. A remark on this clone: No antigen is known for it.

V gene TRBV4-3 combines with J gene TRBJ2-1; 9 bases align to TRBD2. The TCR originated in a woman aged 18 to 35 in good health and CMV-seropositive. Sequencing used PBMCs. CDR3: CASSQALAGYYNEQFF. DNA of the CDR3: TGCGCCAGCAGCCAAGCCCTAGCGGGATATTACAATGAGCAGTTCTTC.